This TCR beta chain was identified during a study of T cell responses to AZD1222 COVID-19 vaccine. V was clipped by 2 bases and J by 8 bases, with 3 bases between them. The CDR3 extends over 9 amino acids. Germline V gene data show CDR1 as SQVTM and CDR2 as ANQGSEA. Method: immunoSEQ multiplex PCR; TCRdb's copy keeps in-frame clones and lacks some. The sample has 120,000 or so clones, 92% seen once; the top ten hold approximately 1.1%. The TCR sequence derives from an adult in good health. The material sequenced was peripheral blood, taken on day 0 of AZD1222 vaccination. The chain recombines TRBV29-1 with TRBJ1-1; D is uncertain. The CDR3 nucleotides read TGCAGCGTTGAAATAGAAGCTTTCTTT. This sequence encodes CSVEIEAFF.